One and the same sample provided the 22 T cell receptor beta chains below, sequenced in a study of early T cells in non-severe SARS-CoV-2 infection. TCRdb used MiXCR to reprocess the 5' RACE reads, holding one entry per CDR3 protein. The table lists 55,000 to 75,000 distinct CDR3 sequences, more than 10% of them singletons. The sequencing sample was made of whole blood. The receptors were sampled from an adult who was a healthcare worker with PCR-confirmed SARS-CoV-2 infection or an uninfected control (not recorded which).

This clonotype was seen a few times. The CDR3 DNA reads TGTGCCAGCAGCTTCCTATCTAGCGGGAGCCCCGCGAACATTCAGTACTTC. Protein: CASSFLSSGSPANIQYF. V is TRBV7-2 and J is TRBJ2-4; 10 bases agree with TRBD2. The CDR3 runs 17 residues. Germline loops: CDR1 SGHTA, CDR2 FQGNSA. J lost 7 bases, V lost 3 bases, and 12 bases had no gene match.

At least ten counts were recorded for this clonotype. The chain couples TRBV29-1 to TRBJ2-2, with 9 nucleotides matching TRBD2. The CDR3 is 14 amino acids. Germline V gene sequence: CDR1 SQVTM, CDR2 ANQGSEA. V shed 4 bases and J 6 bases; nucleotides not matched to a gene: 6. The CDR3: CSVARGRAAGELFF. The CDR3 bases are TGCAGCGTTGCACGCGGGAGGGCCGCCGGGGAGCTGTTTTTT.

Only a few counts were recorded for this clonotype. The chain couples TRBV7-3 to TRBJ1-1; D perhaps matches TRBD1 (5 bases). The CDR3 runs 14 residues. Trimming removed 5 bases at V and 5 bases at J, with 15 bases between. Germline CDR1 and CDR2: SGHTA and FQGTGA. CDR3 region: CASSPQGEGTEAFF. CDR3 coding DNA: TGTGCCAGCAGCCCTCAGGGTGAAGGGACTGAAGCTTTCTTT. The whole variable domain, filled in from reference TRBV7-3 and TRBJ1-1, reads GAGVSQTPSNKVTEKGKYVELRCDPISGHTALYWYRQSLGQGPEFLIYFQGTGAADDSGLPNDRFFAVRPEGSVSTLKIQRTERGDSAVYLCASSPQGEGTEAFFGQGTRLTVV.

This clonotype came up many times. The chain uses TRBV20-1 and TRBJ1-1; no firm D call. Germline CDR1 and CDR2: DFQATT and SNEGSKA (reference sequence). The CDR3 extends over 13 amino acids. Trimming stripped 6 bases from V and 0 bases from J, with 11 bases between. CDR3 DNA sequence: TGCAGTGCCCCGCCTCGTCTGAACACTGAAGCTTTCTTT. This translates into CSAPPRLNTEAFF.

In DNA, the CDR3 is TGTGCCAGCACCCATTCCGGGCAGGGGATCGGGGAGCTGTTTTTT. This codes for CASTHSGQGIGELFF. This chain uses TRBV28 with TRBJ2-2; tentative D call: TRBD1 (6 bases). Germline lookup yields CDR1 MDHEN and CDR2 SYDVKM. V was pared by 7 bases and J by 7 bases, with 19 bases between. This CDR3 spans 15 amino acids. Filled out from reference TRBV28 and TRBJ2-2, the complete variable domain reads DVKVTQSSRYLVKRTGEKVFLECVQDMDHENMFWYRQDPGLGLRLIYFSYDVKMKEKGDIPEGYSVSREKKERFSLILESASTNQTSMYLCASTHSGQGIGELFFGEGSRLTVL.

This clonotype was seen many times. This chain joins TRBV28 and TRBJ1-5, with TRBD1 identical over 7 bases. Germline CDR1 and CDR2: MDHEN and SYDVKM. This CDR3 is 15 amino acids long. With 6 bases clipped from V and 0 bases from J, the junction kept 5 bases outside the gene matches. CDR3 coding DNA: TGTGCCAGCAGCGCCGCAGGGGGTAGCAATCAGCCCCAGCATTTT. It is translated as CASSAAGGSNQPQHF.

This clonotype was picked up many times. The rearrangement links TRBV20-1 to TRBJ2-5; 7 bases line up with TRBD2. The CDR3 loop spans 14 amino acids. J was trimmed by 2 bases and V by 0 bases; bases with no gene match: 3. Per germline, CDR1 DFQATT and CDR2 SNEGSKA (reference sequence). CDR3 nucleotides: TGCAGTGCTAGAGATAGCGGGCGGCAAGAGACCCAGTACTTC. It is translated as CSARDSGRQETQYF.

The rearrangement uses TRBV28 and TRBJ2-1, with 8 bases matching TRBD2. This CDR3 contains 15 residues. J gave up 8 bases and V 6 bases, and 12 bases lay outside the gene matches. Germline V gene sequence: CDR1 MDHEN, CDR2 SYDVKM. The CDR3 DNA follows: TGTGCCAGCAGGGAGTCGGGACTAGACCCCTATGAGCAGTTCTTC. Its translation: CASRESGLDPYEQFF.

This CDR3 is CASSPGLSGTGYTGELFF. CDR3 bases: TGTGCCAGCAGCCCGGGGCTCTCCGGGACAGGGTACACCGGGGAGCTGTTTTTT. V usage is TRBV7-6 and J usage is TRBJ2-2, with 9 bases lining up with TRBD1. V gave up 5 bases and J gave up 3 bases; unmatched junction bases: 13. Germline V gene data show CDR1 as SGHVS and CDR2 as FNYEAQ. The CDR3 totals 18 residues.

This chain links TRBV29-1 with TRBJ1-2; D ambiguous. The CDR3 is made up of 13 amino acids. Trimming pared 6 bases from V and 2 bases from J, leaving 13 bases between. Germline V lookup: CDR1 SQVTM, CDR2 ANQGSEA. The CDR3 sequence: CSVRGRPNYGYTF. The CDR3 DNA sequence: TGCAGCGTCCGCGGACGGCCCAACTATGGCTACACCTTC.

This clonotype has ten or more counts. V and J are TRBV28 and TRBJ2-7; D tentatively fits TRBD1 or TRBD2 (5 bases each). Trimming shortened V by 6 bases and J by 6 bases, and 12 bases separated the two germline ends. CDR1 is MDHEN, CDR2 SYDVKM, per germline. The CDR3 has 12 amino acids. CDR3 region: CASSTTGAEQYF. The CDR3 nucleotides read TGTGCCAGCAGCACAACCGGGGCCGAGCAGTACTTC.

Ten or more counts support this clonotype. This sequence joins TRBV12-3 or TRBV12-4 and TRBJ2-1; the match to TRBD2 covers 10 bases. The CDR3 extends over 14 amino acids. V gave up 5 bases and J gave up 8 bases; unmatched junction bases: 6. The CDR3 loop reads CASSGGLASDEQFF. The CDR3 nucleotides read TGTGCCAGCAGTGGGGGACTAGCGTCCGATGAGCAGTTCTTC.

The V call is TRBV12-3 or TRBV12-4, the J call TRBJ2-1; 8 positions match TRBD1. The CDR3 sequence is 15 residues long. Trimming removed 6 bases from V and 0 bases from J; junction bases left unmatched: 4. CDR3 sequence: CASRRDRSSYNEQFF. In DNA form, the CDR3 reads TGTGCCAGCAGGAGGGACAGGAGCTCCTACAATGAGCAGTTCTTC.

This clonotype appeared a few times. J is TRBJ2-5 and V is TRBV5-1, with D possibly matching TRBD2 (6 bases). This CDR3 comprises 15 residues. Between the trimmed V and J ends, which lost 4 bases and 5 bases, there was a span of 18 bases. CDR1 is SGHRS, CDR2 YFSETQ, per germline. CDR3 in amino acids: CASSRGSGVRETQYF. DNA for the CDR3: TGCGCCAGCAGCCGCGGGTCGGGAGTACGGGAGACCCAGTACTTC.

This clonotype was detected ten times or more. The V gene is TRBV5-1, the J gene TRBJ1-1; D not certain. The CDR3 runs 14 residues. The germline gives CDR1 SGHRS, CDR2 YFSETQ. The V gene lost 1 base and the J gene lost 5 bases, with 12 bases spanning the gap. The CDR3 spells CASSLRPAGTEAFF. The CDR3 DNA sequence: TGCGCCAGCAGCTTGCGCCCGGCGGGGACTGAAGCTTTCTTT.

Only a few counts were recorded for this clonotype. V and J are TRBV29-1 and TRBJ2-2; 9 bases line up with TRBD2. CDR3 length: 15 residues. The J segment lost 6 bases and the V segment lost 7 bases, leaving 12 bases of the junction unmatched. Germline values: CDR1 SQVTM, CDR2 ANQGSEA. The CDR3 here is CSAVEASGIPGELFF. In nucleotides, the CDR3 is TGCAGCGCCGTGGAGGCTAGCGGGATACCCGGGGAGCTGTTTTTT.

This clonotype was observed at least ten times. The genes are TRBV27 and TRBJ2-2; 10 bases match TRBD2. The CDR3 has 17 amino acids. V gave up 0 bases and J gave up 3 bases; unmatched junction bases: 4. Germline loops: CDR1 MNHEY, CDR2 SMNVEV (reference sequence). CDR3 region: CASSLSRLAGDTGELFF. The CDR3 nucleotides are TGTGCCAGCAGTTTATCACGGCTAGCGGGGGACACCGGGGAGCTGTTTTTT.

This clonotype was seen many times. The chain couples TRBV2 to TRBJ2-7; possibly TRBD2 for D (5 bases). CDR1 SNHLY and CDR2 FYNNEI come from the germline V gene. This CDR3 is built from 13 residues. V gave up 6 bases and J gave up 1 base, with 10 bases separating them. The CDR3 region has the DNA TGTGCCAGCAGCCGAGCGGAATCCTACGAGCAGTACTTC. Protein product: CASSRAESYEQYF.

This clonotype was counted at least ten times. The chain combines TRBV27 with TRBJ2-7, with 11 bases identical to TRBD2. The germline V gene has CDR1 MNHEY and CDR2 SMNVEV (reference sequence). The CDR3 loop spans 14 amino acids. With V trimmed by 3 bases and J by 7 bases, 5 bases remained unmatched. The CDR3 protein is CASSLRLAGTEQYF. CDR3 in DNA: TGTGCCAGCAGTTTGAGACTAGCGGGAACTGAGCAGTACTTC.

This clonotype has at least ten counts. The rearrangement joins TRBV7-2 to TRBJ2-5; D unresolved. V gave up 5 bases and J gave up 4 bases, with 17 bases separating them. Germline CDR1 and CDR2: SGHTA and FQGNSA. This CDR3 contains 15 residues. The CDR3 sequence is CASSPRKGYRETQYF. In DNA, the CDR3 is TGTGCCAGCAGCCCCAGGAAAGGTTATCGAGAGACCCAGTACTTC.

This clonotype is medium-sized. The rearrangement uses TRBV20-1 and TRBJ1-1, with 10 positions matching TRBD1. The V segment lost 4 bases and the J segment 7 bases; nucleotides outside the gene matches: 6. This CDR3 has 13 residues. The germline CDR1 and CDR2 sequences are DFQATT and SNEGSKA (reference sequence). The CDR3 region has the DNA TGCAGTGCTAAAGGACAGGGGGAGATTGAAGCTTTCTTT. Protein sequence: CSAKGQGEIEAFF.

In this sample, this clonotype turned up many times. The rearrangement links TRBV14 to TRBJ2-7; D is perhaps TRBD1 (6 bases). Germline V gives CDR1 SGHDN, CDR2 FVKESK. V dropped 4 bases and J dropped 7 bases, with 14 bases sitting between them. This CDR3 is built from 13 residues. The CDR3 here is CASSPSRRGEQYF. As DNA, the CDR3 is TGTGCCAGCAGCCCATCTAGAAGGGGGGAGCAGTACTTC.